What follows is one TCR beta chain and its context. Its antigen remains unknown. The sample belongs to a study of T cell responses to AZD1222 COVID-19 vaccine. Study results and limitations: Increases in Spike-specific TCR breadth and depth were seen after two AZD1222 doses. Among AZD1222 vaccinees, only five to seven were seropositive at baseline. Regions left unmutated in variants are reportedly the target of nearly half of spike-specific TCRs. Across the whole spike, CD4 TCRs peaked at regions 160-218 and 743-854.

Produced via immunoSEQ multiplex PCR; TCRdb's table is partial and in-frame only. In the table there are tens of thousands of clones, around 90% of which are singletons. This CDR3 has 21 amino acids. Germline CDR1 is MDHEN and CDR2 is SYDVKM. Trimming took 5 bases from V and 0 from J; bases not matched to a gene: 20. The rearrangement links TRBV28 to TRBJ2-2; TRBD2 aligns across 8 bases. This specimen consisted of peripheral blood, obtained on day 0 of AZD1222 vaccination. The sequence derives from an adult in good health. The CDR3 sequence is CASSPPPGRGVYNANTGELFF. The CDR3 region has the DNA TGTGCCAGCAGTCCGCCGCCGGGGCGGGGGGTATACAACGCGAACACCGGGGAGCTGTTTTTT.